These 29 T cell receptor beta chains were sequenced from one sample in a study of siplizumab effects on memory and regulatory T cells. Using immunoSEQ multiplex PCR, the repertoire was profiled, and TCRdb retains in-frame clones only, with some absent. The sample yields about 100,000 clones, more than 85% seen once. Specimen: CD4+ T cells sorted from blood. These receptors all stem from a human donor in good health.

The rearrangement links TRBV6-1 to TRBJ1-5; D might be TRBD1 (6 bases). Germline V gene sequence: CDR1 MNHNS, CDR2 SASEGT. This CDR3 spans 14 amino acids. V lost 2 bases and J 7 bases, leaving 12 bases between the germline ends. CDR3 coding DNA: TGTGCCAGCAGTGAAAATACAGGGAACCAGCCCCAGCATTTT. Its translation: CASSENTGNQPQHF.

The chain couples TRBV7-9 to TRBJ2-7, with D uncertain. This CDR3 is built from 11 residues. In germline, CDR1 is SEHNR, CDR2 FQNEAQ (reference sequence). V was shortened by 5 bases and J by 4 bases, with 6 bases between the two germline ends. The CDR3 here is CASSQAYEQYF. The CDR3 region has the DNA TGTGCCAGCAGCCAGGCTTACGAGCAGTACTTC.

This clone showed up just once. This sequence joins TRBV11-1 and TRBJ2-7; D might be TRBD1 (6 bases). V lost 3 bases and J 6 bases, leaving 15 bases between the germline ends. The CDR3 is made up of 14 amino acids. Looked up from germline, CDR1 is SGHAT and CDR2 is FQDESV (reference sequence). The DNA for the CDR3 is TGTGCCAGCAGCTTCGAGGACAGAGGTCGCGAGCAGTACTTC. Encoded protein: CASSFEDRGREQYF.

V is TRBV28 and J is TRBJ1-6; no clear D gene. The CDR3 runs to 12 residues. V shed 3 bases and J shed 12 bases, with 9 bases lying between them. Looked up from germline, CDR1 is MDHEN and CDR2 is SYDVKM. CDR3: CASSFVGGPLHF. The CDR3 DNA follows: TGTGCCAGCAGTTTCGTCGGCGGACCCCTCCACTTT.

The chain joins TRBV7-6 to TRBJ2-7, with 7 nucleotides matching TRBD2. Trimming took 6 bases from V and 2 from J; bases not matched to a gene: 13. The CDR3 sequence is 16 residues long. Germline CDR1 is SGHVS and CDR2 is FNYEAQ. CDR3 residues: CASSLAGRGTPYEQYF. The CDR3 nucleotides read TGTGCCAGCAGTCTTGCAGGGCGGGGGACCCCCTACGAGCAGTACTTC.

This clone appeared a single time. The CDR3 region has the DNA TGCAGCGTTGTCCCGGGACAGGGTTCTTACGAGCAGTACTTC. Protein: CSVVPGQGSYEQYF. The J gene is TRBJ2-7, the V gene TRBV29-1; 9 bases are a match to TRBD1. With 4 bases clipped from V and 4 bases from J, the junction kept 8 bases outside the gene matches. Germline-derived CDR1 and CDR2 are SQVTM and ANQGSEA. The CDR3 runs to 14 residues.

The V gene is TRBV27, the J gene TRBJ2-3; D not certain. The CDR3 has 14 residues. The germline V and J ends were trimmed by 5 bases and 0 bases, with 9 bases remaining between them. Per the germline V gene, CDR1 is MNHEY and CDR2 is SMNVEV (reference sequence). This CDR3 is CASSRTGSTDTQYF. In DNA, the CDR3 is TGTGCCAGCAGTCGGACCGGTAGCACAGATACGCAGTATTTT.

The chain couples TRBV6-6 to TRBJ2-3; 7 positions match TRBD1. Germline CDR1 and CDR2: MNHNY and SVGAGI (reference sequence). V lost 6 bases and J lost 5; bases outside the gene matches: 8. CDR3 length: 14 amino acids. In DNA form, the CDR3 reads TGTGCCAGCAGCCCCCCGACAGGGCAAGATACGCAGTATTTT. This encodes CASSPPTGQDTQYF.

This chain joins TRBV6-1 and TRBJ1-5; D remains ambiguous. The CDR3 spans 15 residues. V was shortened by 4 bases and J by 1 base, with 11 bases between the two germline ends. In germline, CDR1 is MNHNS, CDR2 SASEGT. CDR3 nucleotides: TGTGCCAGCAGTGGCGGCCCGCAGAGCAATCAGCCCCAGCATTTT. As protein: CASSGGPQSNQPQHF.

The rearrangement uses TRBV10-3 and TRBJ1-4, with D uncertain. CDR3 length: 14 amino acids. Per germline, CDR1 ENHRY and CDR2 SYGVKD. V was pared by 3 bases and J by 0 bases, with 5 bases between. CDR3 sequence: CAISDTSTNEKLFF. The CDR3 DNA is TGTGCCATCAGTGACACATCAACTAATGAAAAACTGTTTTTT.

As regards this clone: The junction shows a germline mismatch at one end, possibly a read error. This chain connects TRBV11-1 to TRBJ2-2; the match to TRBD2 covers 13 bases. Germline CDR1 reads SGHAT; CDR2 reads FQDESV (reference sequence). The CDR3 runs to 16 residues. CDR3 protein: CASSHRLAGGTGKLFF. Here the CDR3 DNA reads TGTGCCAGCAGCCACCGACTAGCGGGGGGCACCGGGAAGCTGTTTTTT.

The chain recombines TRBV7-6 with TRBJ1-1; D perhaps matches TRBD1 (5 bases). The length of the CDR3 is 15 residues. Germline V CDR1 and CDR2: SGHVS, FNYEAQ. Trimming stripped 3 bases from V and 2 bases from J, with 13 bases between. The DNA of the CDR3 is TGTGCCAGCAGCTTCAGGGAGGGGCCTAACACTGAAGCTTTCTTT. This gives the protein CASSFREGPNTEAFF.

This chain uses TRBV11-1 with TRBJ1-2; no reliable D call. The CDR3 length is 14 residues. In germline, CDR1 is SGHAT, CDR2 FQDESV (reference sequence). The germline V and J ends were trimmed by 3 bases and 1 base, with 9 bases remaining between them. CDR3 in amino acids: CASSFGRNNYGYTF. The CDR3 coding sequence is TGTGCCAGCAGCTTTGGCAGAAATAACTATGGCTACACCTTC.

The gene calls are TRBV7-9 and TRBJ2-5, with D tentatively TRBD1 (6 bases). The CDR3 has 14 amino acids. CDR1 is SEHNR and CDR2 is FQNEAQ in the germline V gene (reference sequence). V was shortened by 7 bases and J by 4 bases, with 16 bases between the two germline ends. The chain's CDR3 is CASTQGIGPETQYF. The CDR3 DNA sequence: TGTGCCAGCACCCAGGGGATAGGTCCAGAGACCCAGTACTTC.

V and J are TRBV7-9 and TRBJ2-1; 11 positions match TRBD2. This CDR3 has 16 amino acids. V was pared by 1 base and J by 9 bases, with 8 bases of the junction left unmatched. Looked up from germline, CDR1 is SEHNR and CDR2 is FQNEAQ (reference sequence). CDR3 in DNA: TGTGCCAGCAGCTTAGGGACTAGCGGGTTGGGCAGTGAGCAGTTCTTC. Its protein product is CASSLGTSGLGSEQFF.

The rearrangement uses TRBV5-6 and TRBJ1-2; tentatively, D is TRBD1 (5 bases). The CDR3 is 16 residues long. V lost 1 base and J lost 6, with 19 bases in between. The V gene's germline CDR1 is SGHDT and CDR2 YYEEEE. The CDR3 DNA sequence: TGTGCCAGCAGCTTGCCCAGTGGAAACAGGCCTAATGGCTACACCTTC. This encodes CASSLPSGNRPNGYTF.

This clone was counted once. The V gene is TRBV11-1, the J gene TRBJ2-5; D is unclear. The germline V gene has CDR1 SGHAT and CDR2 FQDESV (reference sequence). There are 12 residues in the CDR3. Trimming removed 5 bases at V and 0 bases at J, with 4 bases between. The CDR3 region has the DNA TGTGCCAGCAGCGCGTACCAAGAGACCCAGTACTTC. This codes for CASSAYQETQYF.

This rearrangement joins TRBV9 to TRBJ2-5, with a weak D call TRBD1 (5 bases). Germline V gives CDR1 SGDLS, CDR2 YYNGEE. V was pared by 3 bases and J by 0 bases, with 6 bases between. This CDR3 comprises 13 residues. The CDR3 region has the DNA TGTGCCAGCAGCGAGGGGTACCAAGAGACCCAGTACTTC. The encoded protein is CASSEGYQETQYF.

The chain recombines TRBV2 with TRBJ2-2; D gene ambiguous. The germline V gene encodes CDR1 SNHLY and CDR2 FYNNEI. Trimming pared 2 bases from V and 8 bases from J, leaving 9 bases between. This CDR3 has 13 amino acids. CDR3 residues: CASSEQQTGELFF. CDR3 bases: TGTGCCAGCAGTGAACAACAGACAGGGGAGCTGTTTTTT.

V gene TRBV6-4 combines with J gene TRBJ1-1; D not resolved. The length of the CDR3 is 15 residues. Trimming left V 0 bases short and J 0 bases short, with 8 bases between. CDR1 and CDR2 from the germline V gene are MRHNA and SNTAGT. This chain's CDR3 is CASSDSRQMNTEAFF. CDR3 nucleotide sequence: TGTGCCAGCAGTGACTCTAGGCAGATGAACACTGAAGCTTTCTTT.

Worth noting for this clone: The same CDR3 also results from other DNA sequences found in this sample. CDR3 coding DNA: TGTGCCAGCAGTAAGACAGGGAACACTGAAGCTTTCTTT. This encodes CASSKTGNTEAFF. The V gene is TRBV6-5, the J gene TRBJ1-1; D perhaps matches TRBD1 (6 bases). Germline values: CDR1 MNHEY, CDR2 SVGAGI. Trimming took off 5 bases at V and 1 base at J, with 8 bases between the two ends. The CDR3 covers 13 residues.

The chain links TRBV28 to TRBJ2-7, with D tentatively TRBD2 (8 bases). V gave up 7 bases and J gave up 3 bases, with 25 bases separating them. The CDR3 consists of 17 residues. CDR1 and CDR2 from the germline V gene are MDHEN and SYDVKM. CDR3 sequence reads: CASNPGGGISGVYEQYF. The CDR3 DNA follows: TGTGCCAGCAACCCCGGAGGGGGCATTAGCGGGGTCTACGAGCAGTACTTC.

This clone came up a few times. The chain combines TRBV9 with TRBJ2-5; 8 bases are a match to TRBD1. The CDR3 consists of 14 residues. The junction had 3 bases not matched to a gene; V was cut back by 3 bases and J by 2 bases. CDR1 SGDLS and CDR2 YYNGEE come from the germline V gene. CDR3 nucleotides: TGTGCCAGCAGCGGTAACAGGGGGCAAGAGACCCAGTACTTC. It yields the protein CASSGNRGQETQYF.

The chain's CDR3 is CAWSVQWGTGNQPQHF. The CDR3 DNA follows: TGTGCCTGGAGTGTACAATGGGGGACCGGCAATCAGCCCCAGCATTTT. The genes are TRBV30 and TRBJ1-5, with D possibly TRBD1 on 5 matching bases. Germline V gene sequence: CDR1 GTSNPN, CDR2 SVGIG (reference sequence). The CDR3 runs 16 residues. V gave up 0 bases and J gave up 2 bases, with 14 bases separating them.

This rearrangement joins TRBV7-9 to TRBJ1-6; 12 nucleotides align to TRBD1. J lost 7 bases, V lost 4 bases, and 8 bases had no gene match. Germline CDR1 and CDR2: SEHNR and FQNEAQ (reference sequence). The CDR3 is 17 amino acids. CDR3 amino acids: CASSSRDRGQKNSPLHF. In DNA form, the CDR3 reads TGTGCCAGCAGCTCGCGGGACAGGGGGCAAAAGAATTCACCCCTCCACTTT. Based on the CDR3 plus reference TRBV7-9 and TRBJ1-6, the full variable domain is DTGVSQNPRHKITKRGQNVTFRCDPISEHNRLYWYRQTLGQGPEFLTYFQNEAQLEKSRLLSDRFSAERPKGSFSTLEIQRTEQGDSAMYLCASSSRDRGQKNSPLHFGNGTRLTVT.

The CDR3 here is CASSDGLAGGQETQYF. DNA for the CDR3: TGTGCCAGCAGTGACGGACTAGCGGGGGGGCAAGAGACCCAGTACTTC. This chain links TRBV6-1 with TRBJ2-5; 15 bases match TRBD2. V was pared by 3 bases and J by 2 bases, with 1 base of the junction left unmatched. CDR1 is MNHNS and CDR2 is SASEGT in the germline V gene. The CDR3 totals 16 residues.

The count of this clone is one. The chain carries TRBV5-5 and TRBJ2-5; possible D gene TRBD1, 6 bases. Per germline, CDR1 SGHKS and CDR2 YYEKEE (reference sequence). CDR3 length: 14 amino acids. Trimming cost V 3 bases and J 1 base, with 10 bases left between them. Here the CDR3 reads CASSSTGTQETQYF. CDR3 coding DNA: TGTGCCAGCAGCTCCACAGGGACCCAAGAGACCCAGTACTTC. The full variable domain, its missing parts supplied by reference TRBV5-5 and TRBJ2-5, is DAGVTQSPTHLIKTRGQQVTLRCSPISGHKSVSWYQQVLGQGPQFIFQYYEKEERGRGNFPDRFSARQFPNYSSELNVNALLLGDSALYLCASSSTGTQETQYFGPGTRLLVL.

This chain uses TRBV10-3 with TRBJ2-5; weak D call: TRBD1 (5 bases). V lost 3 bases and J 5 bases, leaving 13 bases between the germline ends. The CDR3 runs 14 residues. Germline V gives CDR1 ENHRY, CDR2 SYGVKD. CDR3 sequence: CAISEQAPQETQYF. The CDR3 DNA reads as TGTGCCATCAGTGAACAGGCGCCCCAGGAGACCCAGTACTTC.

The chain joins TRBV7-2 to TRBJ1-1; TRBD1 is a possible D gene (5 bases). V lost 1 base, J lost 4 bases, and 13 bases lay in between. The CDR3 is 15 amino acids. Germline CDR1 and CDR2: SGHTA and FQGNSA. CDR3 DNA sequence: TGTGCCAGCAGCTTAGATGGCAGGGTCCTCACTGAAGCTTTCTTT. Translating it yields CASSLDGRVLTEAFF.